These 12 T cell receptor beta chains originate from one sample sequenced in a study of cytomegalovirus exposure and HLA in healthy donors. Repertoires were generated with immunoSEQ multiplex PCR, while TCRdb's copy carries only in-frame clones and drops some. The profile covers some 120,000 clones, with almost 90% appearing a single time and approximately 1.5% taken by the ten largest. Sequencing used PBMCs. The receptor source for this set is a man aged 25-40 years in good health and CMV-seronegative.

This chain connects TRBV10-3 to TRBJ1-1; 8 bases fit TRBD1. The germline V gene has CDR1 ENHRY and CDR2 SYGVKD. V was pared by 7 bases and J by 3 bases, with 10 bases of the junction left unmatched. The CDR3 length is 15 residues. The CDR3, as DNA: TGTGCCATCAAGAATGACAGGGGATCGGACACTGAAGCTTTCTTT. Translation: CAIKNDRGSDTEAFF.

V usage is TRBV7-9 and J usage is TRBJ2-1, with 9 bases that match TRBD1. Losses at the gene ends were 4 bases for V and 0 bases for J; bases not matched to a gene: 1. The V gene's germline CDR1 is SEHNR and CDR2 FQNEAQ (reference sequence). This CDR3 has 15 amino acids. The CDR3 nucleotides read TGTGCCAGCAGCTCGGACAGGGGCTCCTACAATGAGCAGTTCTTC. Its protein product is CASSSDRGSYNEQFF.

J is TRBJ1-3 and V is TRBV6-6; D unresolved. This CDR3 has 12 amino acids. Between the trimmed V and J ends, which lost 4 bases and 5 bases, there was a span of 6 bases. Germline V gene data show CDR1 as MNHNY and CDR2 as SVGAGI (reference sequence). The CDR3 DNA reads as TGTGCCAGCAGTTTCCCTAGAAACACCATATATTTT. Encoded protein: CASSFPRNTIYF.

The rearrangement links TRBV19 to TRBJ1-1, with 9 bases identical to TRBD1. The CDR3 length is 15 residues. V lost 3 bases and J lost 5; bases outside the gene matches: 7. The germline V gene encodes CDR1 LNHDA and CDR2 SQIVND (reference sequence). CDR3 sequence (DNA): TGTGCCAGTAGTATTATGGGACAGGGAAGAACTGAAGCTTTCTTT. Translation gives CASSIMGQGRTEAFF.

This chain uses TRBV4-1 with TRBJ2-1; 7 positions match TRBD2. This CDR3 comprises 12 residues. With 8 bases clipped from V and 9 bases from J, the junction kept 7 bases outside the gene matches. In germline, CDR1 is MGHRA, CDR2 YSYEKL. CDR3 bases: TGCGCCAGCGGTCCAGGGAGGGGTGAGCAGTTCTTC. Protein: CASGPGRGEQFF.

The J gene is TRBJ1-3, the V gene TRBV2; weak D call: TRBD1 (6 bases). Trimming pared 7 bases from V and 2 bases from J, leaving 9 bases between. The CDR3 extends over 13 amino acids. Germline V gene sequence: CDR1 SNHLY, CDR2 FYNNEI. CDR3 residues: CASTGQPGNTIYF. The CDR3 region has the DNA TGTGCCAGCACTGGACAGCCTGGAAACACCATATATTTT.

This clone has more than one count but fewer than ten. The chain uses TRBV9 and TRBJ2-2; 7 bases agree with TRBD1. Germline assignment: CDR1 SGDLS and CDR2 YYNGEE. The J segment lost 0 bases and the V segment lost 5 bases, leaving 1 base of the junction unmatched. The CDR3 is 14 amino acids. For the CDR3, the DNA is TGTGCCAGCAGAGGGACAGCGAACACCGGGGAGCTGTTTTTT. Translation: CASRGTANTGELFF.

The gene calls are TRBV25-1 and TRBJ1-1; TRBD1 matches 7 bases. The CDR3 is 14 residues long. V dropped 6 bases and J dropped 1; count of bases not matched to a gene: 5. Germline V gives CDR1 MGHDK, CDR2 SYGVNS. CDR3 sequence (DNA): TGTGCCAGCAGGGACAGGCGAGGGAACACTGAAGCTTTCTTT. This sequence encodes CASRDRRGNTEAFF. Full variable domain (outside the CDR3, taken from reference TRBV25-1 and TRBJ1-1): EADIYQTPRYLVIGTGKKITLECSQTMGHDKMYWYQQDPGMELHLIHYSYGVNSTEKGDLSSESTVSRIRTEHFPLTLESARPSHTSQYLCASRDRRGNTEAFFGQGTRLTVV.

The chain is built from TRBV10-1 and TRBJ1-2; 9 bases align to TRBD1. This CDR3 is built from 14 residues. The V and J ends lost 6 bases and 2 bases, in that order; junction bases with no gene match: 4. Germline lookup yields CDR1 WNHNN and CDR2 SYGVQD (reference sequence). The CDR3, as DNA: TGCGCCAGCAGATGGGACAGGGAGAACTATGGCTACACCTTC. This gives the protein CASRWDRENYGYTF.

This sequence joins TRBV10-1 and TRBJ2-7; maybe TRBD1 (6 bases). From germline, CDR1 is WNHNN and CDR2 SYGVQD (reference sequence). This CDR3 comprises 13 residues. V lost 5 bases to trimming and J lost 5 bases, with 13 bases between them. Here the CDR3 reads CASSKSPGDEQYF. Written as DNA, the CDR3 is TGCGCCAGCAGTAAGAGTCCAGGGGACGAGCAGTACTTC.

V and J are TRBV7-9 and TRBJ2-1, with D perhaps TRBD2 (6 bases). V gave up 3 bases and J gave up 5 bases, with 14 bases separating them. Germline CDR1 is SEHNR and CDR2 is FQNEAQ (reference sequence). The CDR3 contains 15 residues. The DNA for the CDR3 is TGTGCCAGCAGCTTGTGGGACGCGGGGAACAATGAGCAGTTCTTC. This gives the protein CASSLWDAGNNEQFF.

The chain recombines TRBV18 with TRBJ1-1; 9 nucleotides align to TRBD1. CDR1 KGHSH and CDR2 LQKENI come from the germline V gene. This CDR3 region has 16 residues. The V segment lost 2 bases and the J segment 0 bases; nucleotides outside the gene matches: 4. The CDR3 sequence: CASSPWDRVLNTEAFF. The DNA for the CDR3 is TGTGCCAGCTCACCATGGGACAGGGTTTTGAACACTGAAGCTTTCTTT.